Below are 20 T cell receptor beta chains sequenced from a single sample in a study of T-cell memory formation after mild COVID-19. MiXCR was run by TCRdb on the 5' RACE reads, yielding one entry per CDR3 protein. Here the sample spans about 470,000 distinct CDR3 sequences, more than 20% being singletons. Sequencing input: PBMCs or a T cell subset sorted from them (not recorded which). These receptors all stem from an adult woman who had mild COVID-19 (a few samples of this study predate the infection). Cell type and time point are not known.

This clonotype was seen once. This chain connects TRBV29-1 to TRBJ2-1, with 8 nucleotides matching TRBD1. The V gene end was trimmed by 4 bases and the J gene end by 7 bases; junction bases not matched to a gene: 9. Germline values: CDR1 SQVTM, CDR2 ANQGSEA. The CDR3 has 14 amino acids. The CDR3 spells CSVVGRGQGNEQFF. The CDR3, as DNA: TGCAGCGTTGTGGGCAGGGGGCAAGGGAATGAGCAGTTCTTC.

The chain couples TRBV28 to TRBJ2-5; D perhaps matches TRBD2 (6 bases). CDR1 and CDR2 (germline): MDHEN, SYDVKM. This CDR3 has 16 residues. Trimming cost V 5 bases and J 5 bases, with 21 bases left between them. CDR3 nucleotide sequence: TGTGCCAGCAGTGCCTCCCTAAGGAGGGCGCGGGAGACCCAGTACTTC. Its translation is CASSASLRRARETQYF.

V is TRBV9 and J is TRBJ1-2; perhaps TRBD1 as D (6 bases). Germline assignment: CDR1 SGDLS and CDR2 YYNGEE. V was pared by 4 bases and J by 5 bases, with 15 bases between. The CDR3 is made up of 14 amino acids. CDR3 DNA sequence: TGTGCCAGCAGCCCGGGGGATAGGGGGTATGGCTACACCTTC. It encodes CASSPGDRGYGYTF.

This clonotype was picked up a small number of times. V and J are TRBV25-1 and TRBJ1-6, with 8 bases matching TRBD1. V gave up 7 bases and J gave up 5 bases; unmatched junction bases: 4. The CDR3 is 14 residues long. The germline V gene encodes CDR1 MGHDK and CDR2 SYGVNS. The DNA for the CDR3 is TGTGCCAGCAATCGACAGGGGAATAATTCACCCCTCCACTTT. It yields the protein CASNRQGNNSPLHF.

In its sample, this clonotype was seen a few times. J is TRBJ2-2 and V is TRBV2; 12 bases line up with TRBD2. In germline, CDR1 is SNHLY, CDR2 FYNNEI. The junction had 8 bases not matched to a gene; V was cut back by 6 bases and J by 9 bases. CDR3 size: 15 residues. The CDR3 region is CASSARTSGVRELFF. Written as DNA, the CDR3 is TGTGCCAGCAGCGCCCGGACTAGCGGGGTGCGGGAGCTGTTTTTT.

The rearrangement joins TRBV5-1 to TRBJ1-1, with TRBD1 matching 8 bases. CDR3 size: 19 residues. CDR1 is SGHRS and CDR2 is YFSETQ in the germline V gene. V lost 5 bases to trimming and J lost 0 bases; unmatched junction nucleotides: 18. CDR3 protein: CASRSPTGEYVGMNTEAFF. DNA for the CDR3: TGCGCCAGCAGATCTCCGACAGGGGAGTACGTGGGCATGAACACTGAAGCTTTCTTT.

This clonotype was seen at least ten times. This chain connects TRBV6-6 to TRBJ2-7; 10 bases align to TRBD2. The V gene's germline CDR1 is MNHNY and CDR2 SVGAGI (reference sequence). This CDR3 comprises 13 residues. V shed 2 bases, J shed 8 bases, and the junction held 3 bases outside the gene matches. The CDR3 here is CASSYASGGQQYF. As DNA, the CDR3 is TGTGCCAGCAGTTACGCTAGCGGGGGTCAGCAGTACTTC.

The chain uses TRBV20-1 and TRBJ2-1; D is unclear. Between the trimmed V and J ends, which lost 3 bases and 8 bases, there was a span of 14 bases. This CDR3 contains 13 residues. Germline CDR1 is DFQATT and CDR2 is SNEGSKA (reference sequence). CDR3: CSASPPIFYEQFF. DNA for the CDR3: TGCAGTGCTAGTCCCCCTATATTCTATGAGCAGTTCTTC.

This clonotype was seen more than once but under ten times. This chain links TRBV7-9 with TRBJ2-7, with TRBD2 as a possible D gene (6 bases). The V and J ends lost 1 base and 6 bases respectively, with 16 bases between them. The CDR3 runs 15 residues. The V gene's germline CDR1 is SEHNR and CDR2 FQNEAQ (reference sequence). The CDR3 DNA follows: TGTGCCAGCAGCTTAGAGGGGACTTCACAGTCCGAGCAGTACTTC. Protein product: CASSLEGTSQSEQYF.

This clonotype was counted only a few times. This sequence joins TRBV5-1 and TRBJ2-3; no clear D gene. The CDR3 runs 14 residues. V gave up 6 bases and J gave up 0 bases, with 11 bases separating them. CDR1 and CDR2 from the germline V gene are SGHRS and YFSETQ. The CDR3 DNA sequence: TGCGCCAGCACCCCCCGGTTCAGCACAGATACGCAGTATTTT. This translates into CASTPRFSTDTQYF.

In this sample, this clonotype turned up a few times. The chain carries TRBV18 and TRBJ1-6; D not certain. Trimming stripped 6 bases from V and 8 bases from J, with 8 bases between. The CDR3 covers 12 residues. Per germline, CDR1 KGHSH and CDR2 LQKENI. The CDR3 nucleotides are TGTGCCAGCTCCCTTAGAGATTCACCCCTCCACTTT. Amino acid sequence: CASSLRDSPLHF. The full variable domain, with the rest looked up from reference TRBV18 and TRBJ1-6, is NAGVMQNPRHLVRRRGQEARLRCSPMKGHSHVYWYRQLPEEGLKFMVYLQKENIIDESGMPKERFSAEFPKEGPSILRIQQVVRGDSAAYFCASSLRDSPLHFGNGTRLTVT.

The chain links TRBV4-2 to TRBJ2-2; 8 nucleotides agree with TRBD2. This CDR3 spans 15 amino acids. V was clipped by 5 bases and J by 2 bases; unmatched bases: 4. Germline values: CDR1 LGHNA, CDR2 YNFKEQ. This CDR3 reads CASSTAGGNTGELFF. DNA for the CDR3: TGTGCCAGCAGCACTGCGGGGGGAAACACCGGGGAGCTGTTTTTT.

As for this clonotype: An end of the junction does not agree with germline; a read error may underlie this. The rearrangement uses TRBV19 and TRBJ1-2, with D unclear. Germline V gene sequence: CDR1 LNHDA, CDR2 SQIVND (reference sequence). The CDR3 is 13 residues long. The CDR3 sequence is CASSSPPSSWPVF. As DNA, the CDR3 is TGTGCCAGTAGTTCCCCCCCGAGCAGCTGGCCCGTCTTC.

This clonotype came up a few times. The chain links TRBV4-3 to TRBJ2-7; TRBD2 matches at 11 bases. Germline V gives CDR1 LGHNA, CDR2 YSLEER. This CDR3 spans 16 amino acids. J gave up 2 bases and V 3 bases, and 6 bases lay outside the gene matches. CDR3 sequence: CASSHPLAGGPYEQYF. The CDR3, as DNA: TGCGCCAGCAGCCATCCCTTAGCGGGAGGGCCCTACGAGCAGTACTTC.

This clonotype has at least ten counts. The chain joins TRBV5-1 to TRBJ1-5; tentative D call: TRBD1 (6 bases). CDR1 is SGHRS, CDR2 YFSETQ, per germline. The germline V and J ends were trimmed by 5 bases and 1 base, with 13 bases remaining between them. The CDR3 contains 15 residues. CDR3 in amino acids: CASSPGQSSNQPQHF. As DNA, the CDR3 is TGCGCCAGCAGTCCTGGACAGTCGAGCAATCAGCCCCAGCATTTT.

This chain connects TRBV12-3 or TRBV12-4 to TRBJ2-2; 8 positions agree with TRBD1. This CDR3 spans 14 amino acids. With V trimmed by 6 bases and J by 6 bases, 6 bases remained unmatched. CDR3 nucleotide sequence: TGTGCCAGCAGGAGACAGGGGATGGCCGGGGAGCTGTTTTTT. Amino acids: CASRRQGMAGELFF.

V gene TRBV30 combines with J gene TRBJ1-1; 7 bases are shared with TRBD1. Germline CDR1 reads GTSNPN; CDR2 reads SVGIG (reference sequence). This CDR3 has 13 amino acids. J was trimmed by 5 bases and V by 4 bases; bases with no gene match: 7. The CDR3, as DNA: TGTGCCTGGACCAAGGACAGGCTTACTGAAGCTTTCTTT. It translates to CAWTKDRLTEAFF.

This clonotype has more than one count but fewer than ten. The V and J genes are TRBV6-5 and TRBJ1-2; 8 bases agree with TRBD1. Germline V CDR1 and CDR2: MNHEY, SVGAGI. The CDR3 sequence is 14 residues long. Losses at the gene ends were 6 bases for V and 7 bases for J; bases not matched to a gene: 10. The chain's CDR3 is CASRAGTGFGGYTF. CDR3 DNA sequence: TGTGCCAGCAGAGCCGGGACAGGATTTGGTGGCTACACCTTC.

The chain is built from TRBV12-3 or TRBV12-4 and TRBJ1-6; tentatively, D is TRBD1 (6 bases). The CDR3 loop spans 13 amino acids. V lost 3 bases to trimming and J lost 9 bases, with 9 bases between them. This CDR3 is CASSFGGRSPLHF. DNA of the CDR3: TGTGCCAGCAGTTTCGGGGGGCGTTCACCCCTCCACTTT.

This chain uses TRBV4-2 with TRBJ2-7, with D maybe TRBD1 (6 bases). This CDR3 is 18 amino acids long. With 0 bases removed from V and 7 bases from J, the gap between germline ends came to 25 bases. Germline V gene sequence: CDR1 LGHNA, CDR2 YNFKEQ. CDR3: CASSQDPGDTGILPEQYF. DNA for the CDR3: TGTGCCAGCAGCCAAGATCCCGGGGACACAGGAATTCTACCTGAGCAGTACTTC.